This TCR beta chain was obtained from a study of cytomegalovirus exposure and HLA in healthy donors. Study as a whole: Membership in the Caucasian-associated ancestry cluster was found for 75% to 90% of fewer than 450 genotyped donors. Study observations and caveats: Immune exposure information available was restricted to CMV serostatus. DRB1 showed the most TCR associations and HLA-C the fewest in a later analysis, as rates varied by HLA locus. An analysis that was carried out later associated 16,951 TCR beta sequences with HLA alleles at 0.05 false discovery rate.

About this clone itself: Its antigen is unknown.

PCR used 60 Vbeta primers and 13 Jbeta primers. Some clones are missing from TCRdb's copy, which holds only in-frame ones; the method was immunoSEQ multiplex PCR. This sample has roughly 200,000 clones, with approximately 84% found just once. Per germline, CDR1 LNHDA and CDR2 SQIVND (reference sequence). The trim removed 3 bases at V and 4 bases at J, leaving 4 bases unmatched. The CDR3 contains 15 residues. J is TRBJ1-1 and V is TRBV19, with 11 bases aligning to TRBD1. Sequencing input: PBMCs. This sequence was found in a female donor in good health and CMV-seronegative. The DNA of the CDR3 is TGTGCCAGTAGTATGGACAGGGGGCTGATCACTGAAGCTTTCTTT. Protein sequence: CASSMDRGLITEAFF.